The present TCR beta chain was sequenced within a study of human T cells and chemical hapten exposure (TCRdb year 2021). About the full investigation: For sensitization, 2% DPC in acetone was applied to a 2 cm by 2 cm area of upper inner arm skin. Blood samples were taken from patients before sensitization (week 0) and then at 2, 6 and about 24 weeks after DPC sensitization. This study followed changes in the peripheral blood TCR repertoire in vivo during primary and secondary sensitization of alopecia patients to the hapten diphenylcyclopropenone (DPC). Patch tests used Finn chambers with 0.01% DPC on the upper back, scored after 6 days by International Contact Dermatitis Research Group standards. Libraries were pooled for sequencing, and variation in per-sample TCR yields was attributed mainly to small differences in library volumes within the pool. Throughout the approximately 24-week study period, patients were also given weekly therapeutic DPC doses on the scalp. Alopecia areata with under or over 50% scalp involvement, alopecia totalis and alopecia universalis were represented in the patient cohort, which was mostly female. Twenty-nine alopecia patients provided blood for TCR sequencing at one to four time points (pre-sensitization, 2, 6 and 24 weeks). The paper's findings and limits, for the study overall: Because every patient had alopecia, a presumed autoimmune disease, the patients' immune response might differ from that of healthy individuals. A positive correlation was found between the number of PT1 expanded TCRs and patch test score, with significance reached at thresholds 8, 16 and 32 but not 4. The number of TCRs above 1 in 1000 frequency did not change with DPC sensitization; there was no evidence of global repertoire structure alterations. Repeated subsampling changed both the strength of the expansion versus patch-test correlation and the threshold at which that correlation became significant. Significantly more large CDR3 similarity clusters were formed by expanded TCRs than by pre-sensitization or healthy control sets, consistent with antigen-driven responses.

Libraries were prepared through RACE. These reads were obtained on a NextSeq 500. During library preparation, unique molecular identifiers were attached to individual cDNA molecules so that TCRs could be counted in a quantitative, reproducible way. Both TCR alpha and TCR beta chains were sequenced from each blood RNA sample. Turning to the authors' computational methods: The median number of TCRs per sample was 95,638, ranging from about 23,224 to 700,000. V, J and CDR3 annotation of the TCR reads was carried out using the Decombinator software suite. For the PS versus PT1 abundance plots, all samples were subsampled to the same number of TCRs (28,000). TCRs were defined as expanded if absent before sensitization and observed at least eight times at the 2-week time point. The public reads were reprocessed in TCRdb via fastp at Q25 and MiXCR, keeping in-frame beta chains. Each CDR3 protein gets just one entry, which takes the most common genes and DNA from the rows behind it. It is TCRdb's table, rather than the study itself, that gives the V and J calls and clone size. Across this sample there are more than 300,000 distinct CDR3 sequences, with around 5.5% seen only once. The ten largest clones capture 2.5% to 3% of the sample.

What the time point label conveys for this sample: pre-sensitization, week 0. Explained via the paper, the treatment or condition label denotes: therapeutic diphenylcyclopropenone sensitization with weekly scalp DPC. At every patch-test visit, the blood draw took place before the patch test was put on. To be eligible, patients had to be aged 18 to 70, diagnosed with alopecia and judged suitable for DPC therapy, while pregnant patients were excluded. Total RNA was isolated from unfractionated whole blood collected in Tempus Blood RNA tubes. This clonotype appeared a few times. The antigen it binds to is not known. No base qualities exist here, and no much larger clone lies one base off it. At the junction V is shortened by 3 bases and J by 1 base, with 10 bases in between. CDR1 and CDR2 are read off the germline V gene (reference sequence) as DFQATT and SNEGSKA. There are 13 amino acids in the CDR3, from cysteine to phenylalanine inclusive. Left in the record is the CDR3 DNA by itself, 39 bases read in frame from the first base.

The sequence was obtained from a woman aged 50 to 60 with alopecia areata. Some clones in this sample may be carry-over from other donors' samples. This chain joins TRBV20-1 to TRBJ2-7; the D region possibly corresponds to TRBD2 (5 bases align). The specimen comprised whole blood, sampled in connection with sensitization to the hapten diphenylcyclopropenone (DPC). The CDR3 protein is CSASSAESYEQYF. The sequenced DNA: TGCAGTGCTAGTTCAGCGGAATCCTACGAGCAGTACTTC.